This TCR beta chain was sequenced for a study of blood T cell repertoires in COVID-19. Profiled with immunoSEQ multiplex PCR; TCRdb holds only in-frame clones, not every one. The sample has about 240,000 clones; approximately 86% are singletons. CDR1 is LGHNA, CDR2 YNFKEQ, per germline. This CDR3 is 18 amino acids long. The V gene lost 4 bases and the J gene lost 4 bases, with 25 bases spanning the gap. This TCR came from a woman between 65 and 79 years old with active or convalescent COVID-19. The chain links TRBV4-2 to TRBJ2-5, with a possible D match to TRBD2 (6 bases). The sample was peripheral blood. CDR3 region: CASSPGITGAHVPETQYF. In DNA, the CDR3 is TGTGCCAGCAGCCCGGGAATAACGGGAGCTCACGTTCCAGAGACCCAGTACTTC.